This note documents a single TCR beta chain sequence. The data were produced by immunoSEQ multiplex PCR, yet TCRdb's version contains in-frame clones alone and is incomplete. The sample lists over 140,000 clones, about four fifths occurring once. The data are from a study of blood T cell repertoires in COVID-19. Whole-study context: Sites across the United States, Italy and Spain contributed samples from acute and convalescent COVID-19. The analysed material was cDNA or gDNA that came from T cells, B-cell-depleted T cells, or PBMCs.

V lost 2 bases and J lost 2; bases outside the gene matches: 1. The CDR3 has 14 residues. Germline CDR1 reads LGHDT; CDR2 reads YNNKEL (reference sequence). The chain carries TRBV3-1 (or the pseudogene TRBV3-2) and TRBJ2-7; 9 bases are shared with TRBD1. Sequenced: peripheral blood. This clonotype was obtained from a woman aged 55-70 years with acute or convalescent COVID-19. CDR3 in DNA: TGTGCCAGCAGCCAAAACAGGGGGCCCTACGAGCAGTACTTC. This encodes CASSQNRGPYEQYF.